The clone carrying this T cell receptor beta chain has more than one count but fewer than ten. This sample is drawn from a study of T cells in Graves' hyperthyroidism and ophthalmopathy. For the study at large: Peripheral blood was secured at the point of initial diagnosis, before any treatment.

Uncontrolled infection, other autoimmune disease, pregnancy and lactation each barred patients from inclusion. Each 10 ml fresh peripheral blood draw supplied the PBMCs. Amplification yielded TCR beta CDR3 regions, with RNA transcripts as the source. First-round RT-PCR with HTBI primers amplified the TCR CDR3 region. In TCRdb, the multiplex PCR reads were re-called with MiXCR into one record per CDR3 protein. This table holds about 380,000 distinct CDR3 sequences, around 20% found once. Germline CDR1 MNHNS, CDR2 SASEGT. CDR3 size: 12 residues. V dropped 5 bases and J dropped 10 bases, with 9 bases sitting between them.

This chain connects TRBV6-1 to TRBJ1-6; no clear D. Sequenced: blood. The sequence was obtained from a young man with Graves' ophthalmopathy. The CDR3 coding sequence is TGTGCCAGCAGTTTCATGGAATCACCCCTCCACTTT. It codes for CASSFMESPLHF.